This TCR beta chain was retrieved from a study of T cells after yellow fever vaccination. Whole-study context: Preparing low-cell-number fractions relied on SMART-Seq v4 Ultra Low Input.

Whole-study results and caveats: The bulk population could contribute abundant contaminating clonotypes to FACS-sorted repertoires.

Using its own MiXCR run on the 5' RACE reads, TCRdb lists one record per CDR3 protein. The sample records around 67,000 distinct CDR3 sequences, approximately 7.7% being singletons. This clonotype was observed at least ten times. Its antigen is still unknown. J lost 9 bases, V lost 3 bases, and 9 bases had no gene match. Germline assignment: CDR1 SQVTM and CDR2 ANQGSEA. The CDR3 consists of 14 residues. V usage is TRBV29-1 and J usage is TRBJ2-1; 9 bases are shared with TRBD1. The input for sequencing was CD8+ T cells sorted from PBMCs, taken less than 6 days after the first yellow fever vaccination. This TCR came from a young man who received the YFV17D yellow fever vaccine. The CDR3: CSVDLGTGTIEQFF. In DNA, the CDR3 is TGCAGCGTTGATTTGGGGACAGGGACAATTGAGCAGTTCTTC.